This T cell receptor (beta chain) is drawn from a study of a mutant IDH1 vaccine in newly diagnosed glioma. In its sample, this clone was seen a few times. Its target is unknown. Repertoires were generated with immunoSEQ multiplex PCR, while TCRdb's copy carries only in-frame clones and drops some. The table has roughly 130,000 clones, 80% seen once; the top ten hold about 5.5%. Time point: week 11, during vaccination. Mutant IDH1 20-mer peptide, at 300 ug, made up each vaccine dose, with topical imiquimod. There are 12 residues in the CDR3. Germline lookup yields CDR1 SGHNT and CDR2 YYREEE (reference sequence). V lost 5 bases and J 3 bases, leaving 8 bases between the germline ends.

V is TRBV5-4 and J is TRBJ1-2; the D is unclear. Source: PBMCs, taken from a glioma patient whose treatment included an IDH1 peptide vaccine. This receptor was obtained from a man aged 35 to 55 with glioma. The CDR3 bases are TGTGCCAGCAGTACCCCGGACTATGGCTACACCTTC. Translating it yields CASSTPDYGYTF.